This T cell receptor beta chain comes out of a study of beta chain features in type 1 diabetes. Overall study results and limits: Any HLA-type effect on TCRB rearrangement remained unresolved here. Type 1 diabetes patients had VDJ junctions that carried fewer insertions and more deletions. The naive, central memory and Treg TCRB repertoires of patients appeared to be more similar to one another than those of healthy donors.

The collection from each donor was one heparinised blood draw averaging around 100 mL. The study reverse transcribed the entire isolated RNA, so it sequenced expressed TCRB transcripts. The repertoire was sequenced with immunoSEQ multiplex PCR; TCRdb's copy has only in-frame clones and lacks some. The profile shows around 430,000 clones, about 32% of them singletons. Deletions cut 2 bases from V and 1 base from J, with 6 bases between. The CDR3 covers 14 residues. CDR1 SGHTA and CDR2 FQGNSA come from the germline V gene. Details on this clone: Its antigen is not identified.

The sequencing sample was made of naive CD4+ T cells from blood. The genes are TRBV7-2 and TRBJ2-4; D uncertain. This receptor was taken from a young man in good health. DNA for the CDR3: TGTGCCAGCAGCTTACAGGCTGCCAAAAACATTCAGTACTTC. This translates into CASSLQAAKNIQYF.